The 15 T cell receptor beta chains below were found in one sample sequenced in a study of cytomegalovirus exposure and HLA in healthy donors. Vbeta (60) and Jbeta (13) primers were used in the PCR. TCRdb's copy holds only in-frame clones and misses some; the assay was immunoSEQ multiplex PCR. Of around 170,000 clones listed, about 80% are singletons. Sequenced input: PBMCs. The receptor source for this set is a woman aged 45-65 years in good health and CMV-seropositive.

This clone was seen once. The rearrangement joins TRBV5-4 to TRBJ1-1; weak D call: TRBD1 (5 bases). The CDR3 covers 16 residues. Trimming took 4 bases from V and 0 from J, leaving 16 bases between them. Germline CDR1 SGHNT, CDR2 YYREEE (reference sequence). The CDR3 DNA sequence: TGTGCCAGCAGCCCCACAGGTTTCTTTATGAACACTGAAGCTTTCTTT. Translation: CASSPTGFFMNTEAFF.

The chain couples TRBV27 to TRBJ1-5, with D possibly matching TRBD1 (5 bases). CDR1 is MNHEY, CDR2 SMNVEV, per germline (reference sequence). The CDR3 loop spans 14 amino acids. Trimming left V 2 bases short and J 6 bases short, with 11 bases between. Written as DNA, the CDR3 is TGTGCCAGCAGTTTAGGGGGGGTAGGTCAGCCCCAGCATTTT. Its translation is CASSLGGVGQPQHF.

The CDR3 protein is CASMEQARGGYTF. The DNA for the CDR3 is TGTGCCAGCATGGAACAGGCAAGAGGTGGCTACACCTTC. The rearrangement uses TRBV28 and TRBJ1-2; D is perhaps TRBD1 (5 bases). The germline V gene encodes CDR1 MDHEN and CDR2 SYDVKM. CDR3 size: 13 residues. V lost 7 bases and J lost 7, with 16 bases in between.

The CDR3 sequence is CASSFDGSSYGYTF. Here the CDR3 DNA reads TGTGCCAGCAGCTTCGACGGGTCGTCCTATGGCTACACCTTC. J is TRBJ1-2 and V is TRBV7-2, with D hard to call. In germline, CDR1 is SGHTA, CDR2 FQGNSA. The CDR3 runs to 14 residues. V was pared by 3 bases and J by 4 bases, with 12 bases between.

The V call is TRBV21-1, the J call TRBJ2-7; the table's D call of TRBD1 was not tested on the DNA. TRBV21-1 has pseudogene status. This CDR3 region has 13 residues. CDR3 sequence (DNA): TGTGCCAGCAGAAGCAGGGTTCGGCACGAGCAGTACTTC. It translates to CASRSRVRHEQYF.

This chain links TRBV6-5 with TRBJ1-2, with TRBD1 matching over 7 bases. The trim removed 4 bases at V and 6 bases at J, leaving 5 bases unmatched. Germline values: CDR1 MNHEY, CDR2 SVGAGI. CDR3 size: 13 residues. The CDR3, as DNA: TGTGCCAGCAGTTTCGGGACAGCTGATGGCTACACCTTC. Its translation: CASSFGTADGYTF.

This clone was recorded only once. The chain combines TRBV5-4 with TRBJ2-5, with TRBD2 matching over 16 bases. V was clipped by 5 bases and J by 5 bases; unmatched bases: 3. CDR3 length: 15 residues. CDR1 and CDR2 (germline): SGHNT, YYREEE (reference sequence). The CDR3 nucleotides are TGTGCCAGCAGTCAGGGACTAGCGGGGGGGGAGACCCAGTACTTC. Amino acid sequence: CASSQGLAGGETQYF.

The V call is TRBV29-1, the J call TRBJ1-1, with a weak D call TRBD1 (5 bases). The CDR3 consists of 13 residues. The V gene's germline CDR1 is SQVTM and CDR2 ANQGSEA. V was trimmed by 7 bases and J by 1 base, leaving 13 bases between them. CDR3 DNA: TGCAGCGCCATGACTGGACAGAACACTGAAGCTTTCTTT. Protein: CSAMTGQNTEAFF.

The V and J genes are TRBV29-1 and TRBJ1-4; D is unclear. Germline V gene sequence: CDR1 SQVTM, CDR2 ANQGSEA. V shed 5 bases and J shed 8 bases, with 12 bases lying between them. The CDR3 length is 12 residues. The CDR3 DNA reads TGCAGCGTTAACGGGAAGGGCGAAAAACTGTTTTTT. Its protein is CSVNGKGEKLFF.

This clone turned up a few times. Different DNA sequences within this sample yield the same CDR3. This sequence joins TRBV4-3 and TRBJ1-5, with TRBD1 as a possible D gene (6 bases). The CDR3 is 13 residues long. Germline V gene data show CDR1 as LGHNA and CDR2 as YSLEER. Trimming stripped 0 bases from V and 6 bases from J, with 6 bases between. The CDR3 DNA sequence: TGCGCCAGCAGCCAAGACAGGGGTCAGCCCCAGCATTTT. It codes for CASSQDRGQPQHF.

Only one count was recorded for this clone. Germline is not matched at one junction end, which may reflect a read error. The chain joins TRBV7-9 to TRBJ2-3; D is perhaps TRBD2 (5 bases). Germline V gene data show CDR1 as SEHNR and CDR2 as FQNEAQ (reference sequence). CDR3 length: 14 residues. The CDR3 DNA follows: TGTTCCAGCACCCCGGGAAGAAGCACAGATACGCAGTATTTT. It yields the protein CSSTPGRSTDTQYF.

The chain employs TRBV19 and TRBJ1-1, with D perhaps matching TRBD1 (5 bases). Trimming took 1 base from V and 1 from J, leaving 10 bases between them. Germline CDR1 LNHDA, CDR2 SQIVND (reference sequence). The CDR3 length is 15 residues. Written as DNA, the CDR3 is TGTGCCAGTAGTATAGCAGGGATGGGGAACACTGAAGCTTTCTTT. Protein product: CASSIAGMGNTEAFF.

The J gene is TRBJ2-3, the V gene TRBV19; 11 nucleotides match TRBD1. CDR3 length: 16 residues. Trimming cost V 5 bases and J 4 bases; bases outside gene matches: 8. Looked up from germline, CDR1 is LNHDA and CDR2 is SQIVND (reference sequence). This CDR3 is CASSPRTGGYADTQYF. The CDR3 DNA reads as TGTGCCAGTAGTCCCCGGACAGGGGGCTACGCAGATACGCAGTATTTT. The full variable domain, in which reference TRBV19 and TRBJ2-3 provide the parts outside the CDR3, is DGGITQSPKYLFRKEGQNVTLSCEQNLNHDAMYWYRQDPGQGLRLIYYSQIVNDFQKGDIAEGYSVSREKKESFPLTVTSAQKNPTAFYLCASSPRTGGYADTQYFGPGTRLTVL.

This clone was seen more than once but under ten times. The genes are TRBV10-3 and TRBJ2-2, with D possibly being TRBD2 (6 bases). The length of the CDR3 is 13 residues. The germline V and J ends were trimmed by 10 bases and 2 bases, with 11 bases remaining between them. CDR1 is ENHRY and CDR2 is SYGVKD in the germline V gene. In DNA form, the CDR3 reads TGTGCCACGGGGGTTTCTAACACCGGGGAGCTGTTTTTT. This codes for CATGVSNTGELFF.

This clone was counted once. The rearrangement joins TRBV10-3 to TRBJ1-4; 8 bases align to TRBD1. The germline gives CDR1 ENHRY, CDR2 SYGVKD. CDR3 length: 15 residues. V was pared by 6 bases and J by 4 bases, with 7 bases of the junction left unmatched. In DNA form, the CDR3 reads TGTGCCATCAGGTCAGGGGGCAGCGGTAATGAAAAACTGTTTTTT. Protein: CAIRSGGSGNEKLFF.